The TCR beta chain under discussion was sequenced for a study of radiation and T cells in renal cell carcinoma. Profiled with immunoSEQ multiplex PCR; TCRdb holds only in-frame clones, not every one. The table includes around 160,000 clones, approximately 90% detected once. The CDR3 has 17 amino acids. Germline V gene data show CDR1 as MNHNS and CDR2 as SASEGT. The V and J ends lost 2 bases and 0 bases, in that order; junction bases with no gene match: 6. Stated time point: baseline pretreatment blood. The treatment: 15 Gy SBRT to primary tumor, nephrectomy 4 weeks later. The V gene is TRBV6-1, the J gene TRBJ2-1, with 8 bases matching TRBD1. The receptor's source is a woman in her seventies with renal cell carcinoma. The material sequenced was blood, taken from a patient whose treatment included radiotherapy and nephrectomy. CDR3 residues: CASSESRTGSSYNEQFF. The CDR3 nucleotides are TGTGCCAGCAGTGAATCGCGGACAGGGAGCTCCTACAATGAGCAGTTCTTC.